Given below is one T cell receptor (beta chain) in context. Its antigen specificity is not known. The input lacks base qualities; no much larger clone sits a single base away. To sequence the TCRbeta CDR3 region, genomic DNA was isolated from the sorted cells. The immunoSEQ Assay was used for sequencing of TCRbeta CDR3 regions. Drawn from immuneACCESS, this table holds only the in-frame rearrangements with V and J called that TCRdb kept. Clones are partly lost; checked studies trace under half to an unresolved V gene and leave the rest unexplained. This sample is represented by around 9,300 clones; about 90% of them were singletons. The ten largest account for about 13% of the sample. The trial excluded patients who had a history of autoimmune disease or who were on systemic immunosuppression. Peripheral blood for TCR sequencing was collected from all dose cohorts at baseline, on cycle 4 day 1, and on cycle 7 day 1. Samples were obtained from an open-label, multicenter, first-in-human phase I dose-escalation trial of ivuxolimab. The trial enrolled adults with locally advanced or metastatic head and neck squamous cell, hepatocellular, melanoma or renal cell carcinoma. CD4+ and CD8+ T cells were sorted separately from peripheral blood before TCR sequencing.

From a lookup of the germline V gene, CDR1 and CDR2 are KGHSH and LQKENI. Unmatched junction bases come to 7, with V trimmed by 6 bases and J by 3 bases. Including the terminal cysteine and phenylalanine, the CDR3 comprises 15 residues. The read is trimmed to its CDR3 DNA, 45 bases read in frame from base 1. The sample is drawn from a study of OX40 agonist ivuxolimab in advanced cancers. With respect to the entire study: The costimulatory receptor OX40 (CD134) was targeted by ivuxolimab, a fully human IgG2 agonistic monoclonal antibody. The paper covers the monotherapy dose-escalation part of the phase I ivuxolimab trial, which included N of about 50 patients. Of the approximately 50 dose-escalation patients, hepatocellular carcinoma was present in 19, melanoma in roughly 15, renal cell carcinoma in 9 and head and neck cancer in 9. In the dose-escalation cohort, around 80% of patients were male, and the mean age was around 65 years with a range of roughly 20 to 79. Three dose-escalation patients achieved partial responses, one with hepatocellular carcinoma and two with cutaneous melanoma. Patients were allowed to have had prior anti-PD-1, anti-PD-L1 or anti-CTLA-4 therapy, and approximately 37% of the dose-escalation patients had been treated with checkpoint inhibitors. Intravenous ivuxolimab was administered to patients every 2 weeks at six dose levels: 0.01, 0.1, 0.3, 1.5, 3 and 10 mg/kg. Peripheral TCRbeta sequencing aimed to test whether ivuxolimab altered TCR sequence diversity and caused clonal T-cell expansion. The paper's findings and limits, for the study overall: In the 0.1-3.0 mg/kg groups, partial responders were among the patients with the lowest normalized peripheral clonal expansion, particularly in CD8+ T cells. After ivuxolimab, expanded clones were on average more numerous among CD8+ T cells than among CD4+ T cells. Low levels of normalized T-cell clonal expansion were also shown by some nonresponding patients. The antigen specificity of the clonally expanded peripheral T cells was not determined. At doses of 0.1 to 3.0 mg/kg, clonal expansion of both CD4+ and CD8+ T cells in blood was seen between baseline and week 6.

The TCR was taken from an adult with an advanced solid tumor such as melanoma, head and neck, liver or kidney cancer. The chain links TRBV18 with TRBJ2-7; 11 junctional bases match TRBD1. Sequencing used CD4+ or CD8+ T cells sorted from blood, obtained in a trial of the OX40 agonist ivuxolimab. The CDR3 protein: CASSEGQGANYEQYF. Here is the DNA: TGTGCCAGCTCGGAAGGACAGGGGGCTAACTACGAGCAGTACTTC.